This T cell receptor beta chain was recovered during a study of cytomegalovirus exposure and HLA in healthy donors. It was with 60 Vbeta and 13 Jbeta primers that the PCR ran. In the original processing: In a later analysis, the count reached tens of millions of unique TCR beta chains, with about 9.9 million shared. TCRdb's copy holds only in-frame clones and misses some; the assay was immunoSEQ multiplex PCR. D and trimming come from the DNA, and the V and J calls and clone size come from that table. Altogether over 100,000 clones are present, around four fifths being singletons, with the ten largest covering more than 1.5%. The CDR3 is 14 residues long. Trimming took off 0 bases at V and 5 bases at J, with 11 bases between the two ends. From germline, CDR1 is SGDLS and CDR2 YYNGEE.

The sequence derives from a man in his forties in good health and CMV-seronegative. V is TRBV9 and J is TRBJ2-5; perhaps TRBD2 as D (5 bases). Sequenced sample: PBMCs. The CDR3 DNA is TGTGCCAGCAGCGTAGGCGGGTTTAGTGAGACCCAGTACTTC. It specifies CASSVGGFSETQYF.